One and the same sample provided the 23 T cell receptor beta chains below, sequenced in a study of CD8+ T cells in alopecia areata. It was cDNA, reverse transcribed from extracted RNA, that served as the sequencing template. Clones were sequenced by immunoSEQ multiplex PCR, and TCRdb holds only the in-frame ones, with some missing. The profile shows 110,000 to 150,000 clones, 62% of them singletons. Sequencing input: CD8+ T cells sorted from blood. The source is a human donor in good health.

The chain employs TRBV11-1 and TRBJ2-7; 8 bases align to TRBD2. The CDR3 is 14 amino acids. CDR1 and CDR2 from the germline V gene are SGHAT and FQDESV (reference sequence). Unmatched junction bases numbered 8, after V lost 5 bases and J lost 5 bases. The CDR3 region is CASSPREGPHEQYF. The CDR3 DNA reads as TGTGCCAGCAGCCCACGGGAGGGCCCCCACGAGCAGTACTTC.

This clone was counted a few times. The rearrangement uses TRBV7-9 and TRBJ2-7; TRBD1 agrees at 10 bases. The germline CDR1 and CDR2 sequences are SEHNR and FQNEAQ (reference sequence). CDR3 length: 15 residues. With 5 bases clipped from V and 5 bases from J, the junction kept 9 bases outside the gene matches. CDR3 protein: CASSPRDRGTHEQYF. The CDR3 bases are TGTGCCAGCAGCCCCCGGGACAGGGGTACCCACGAGCAGTACTTC.

The V and J genes are TRBV15 and TRBJ2-5; TRBD1 might be the D (5 bases). The CDR3 has 14 residues. In germline, CDR1 is LNHNV, CDR2 YYDKDF (reference sequence). Trimming removed 0 bases at V and 7 bases at J, with 12 bases between. The CDR3 reads CATSRDTRVGTQYF. The CDR3, as DNA: TGTGCCACCAGCAGAGATACCAGGGTGGGGACCCAGTACTTC.

The sample holds one count of this clone. The chain is built from TRBV5-1 and TRBJ2-7; maybe TRBD2 (6 bases). Germline V gives CDR1 SGHRS, CDR2 YFSETQ. Trimming removed 3 bases at V and 3 bases at J, with 7 bases between. The CDR3 has 12 amino acids. CDR3 bases: TGCGCCAGCAGCTACGGGAGCTACGAGCAGTACTTC. It encodes CASSYGSYEQYF.

This clone appeared once. This sequence joins TRBV6-5 and TRBJ1-6; D perhaps matches TRBD1 (6 bases). Between the trimmed V and J ends, which lost 7 bases and 9 bases, there was a span of 16 bases. This CDR3 is 14 amino acids long. The germline CDR1 and CDR2 sequences are MNHEY and SVGAGI. CDR3: CASNGGGLGSPLHF. The CDR3, as DNA: TGTGCCAGCAACGGAGGGGGTCTCGGTTCACCCCTCCACTTT.

The genes are TRBV15 and TRBJ2-7, with a tentative D call TRBD2 (5 bases). The DNA end is a closer match to TRBJ2-5, so the J assignment may be wrong. This CDR3 comprises 14 residues. The germline V gene has CDR1 LNHNV and CDR2 YYDKDF (reference sequence). The CDR3 DNA is TGTGCCACCAGTCAACGTCTCCCGGGGGAGACCCAGTACTTC. This encodes CATSQRLPGETQYF.

Notes on this clone: This sample also contains other DNA sequences that code for the same CDR3. This rearrangement joins TRBV11-2 to TRBJ2-3; D tentatively reads TRBD1 or TRBD2 (5 bases each). Germline values: CDR1 SGHAT, CDR2 FQNNGV. V lost 3 bases, J lost 4 bases, and 5 bases lay in between. CDR3 length: 12 residues. CDR3 DNA sequence: TGTGCCAGCAGCTTGGGGGCAGATACGCAGTATTTT. It yields the protein CASSLGADTQYF.

This rearrangement joins TRBV27 to TRBJ1-1; TRBD1 matches 7 bases. Germline V gives CDR1 MNHEY, CDR2 SMNVEV (reference sequence). The CDR3 consists of 13 residues. Germline trimming cut 7 bases from V and 5 bases from J; bases unmatched to any gene: 7. CDR3: CASNSGGRTEAFF. CDR3 DNA: TGTGCCAGCAATTCAGGGGGTCGGACTGAAGCTTTCTTT.

V gene TRBV7-9 combines with J gene TRBJ2-1; 10 bases are shared with TRBD2. This CDR3 contains 15 residues. J gave up 8 bases and V 3 bases, and 7 bases lay outside the gene matches. Germline CDR1 and CDR2: SEHNR and FQNEAQ (reference sequence). The CDR3 bases are TGTGCCAGCAGCTTCAGAGCGGGAGGGCCTGATGAGCAGTTCTTC. The encoded protein is CASSFRAGGPDEQFF.

V and J are TRBV29-1 and TRBJ2-3; 7 bases line up with TRBD2. J was trimmed by 2 bases and V by 2 bases; bases with no gene match: 4. This CDR3 region has 14 residues. Germline CDR1 reads SQVTM; CDR2 reads ANQGSEA. The CDR3 is CSVEYLADTDTQYF. The CDR3 coding sequence is TGCAGCGTTGAATATCTAGCGGACACAGATACGCAGTATTTT.

The chain combines TRBV6-5 with TRBJ2-5, with 10 bases identical to TRBD2. Losses at the gene ends were 2 bases for V and 5 bases for J; bases not matched to a gene: 5. The CDR3 is made up of 15 amino acids. Germline V gene sequence: CDR1 MNHEY, CDR2 SVGAGI. CDR3 region: CASSYGTSDRETQYF. The CDR3 bases are TGTGCCAGCAGTTACGGGACTAGCGATCGGGAGACCCAGTACTTC.

The DNA of the CDR3 is TGCGCCAGCAGCACCGGGACAGGGGGAGAGTGGGACACAGATACGCAGTATTTT. Translated: CASSTGTGGEWDTDTQYF. This sequence joins TRBV5-1 and TRBJ2-3, with 11 bases fitting TRBD1. Trimming at V came to 4 bases and at J to 2 bases, leaving 12 bases not matched to a gene. The CDR3 totals 18 residues. Germline CDR1 and CDR2: SGHRS and YFSETQ.

This clone has more than one count but fewer than ten. The V call is TRBV28, the J call TRBJ2-5; 9 bases align to TRBD1. V shed 9 bases and J 5 bases; nucleotides not matched to a gene: 4. The germline CDR1 and CDR2 sequences are MDHEN and SYDVKM. The CDR3 loop spans 12 amino acids. CDR3 in DNA: TGTGCCAGTAACAGGGGGCTGGAGACCCAGTACTTC. Protein: CASNRGLETQYF.

This clone appeared a few times. The chain uses TRBV7-9 and TRBJ2-5; D remains ambiguous. The germline V gene has CDR1 SEHNR and CDR2 FQNEAQ (reference sequence). The CDR3 runs 9 residues. V was cut by 5 bases and J by 9 bases, with 4 bases left in between. The CDR3 coding sequence is TGTGCCAGCAGCGACGCCCAGTACTTC. Amino acids: CASSDAQYF.

This clone appeared a few times. The chain links TRBV7-6 to TRBJ2-7; the match to TRBD1 covers 8 bases. After removal of 2 bases from V and 4 bases from J, the junction contained 4 bases not matched to a gene. The CDR3 extends over 14 amino acids. Germline V gene lookup returns CDR1 SGHVS and CDR2 FNYEAQ. CDR3: CASSLRQGSYEQYF. CDR3 nucleotides: TGTGCCAGCAGCTTAAGACAGGGGTCGTACGAGCAGTACTTC.

This clone was recorded a few times. The chain combines TRBV5-1 with TRBJ2-7, with D possibly being TRBD2 (5 bases). CDR3 size: 13 residues. The germline gives CDR1 SGHRS, CDR2 YFSETQ. V was pared by 7 bases and J by 2 bases, with 13 bases between. CDR3 in DNA: TGCGCCAGCCAAGTGGACTCGACCTACGAGCAGTACTTC. This translates into CASQVDSTYEQYF.

The rearrangement joins TRBV7-9 to TRBJ2-1; TRBD2 aligns across 7 bases. This CDR3 contains 16 residues. In germline, CDR1 is SEHNR, CDR2 FQNEAQ (reference sequence). With V trimmed by 4 bases and J by 4 bases, 10 bases remained unmatched. CDR3 nucleotide sequence: TGTGCCAGCAGCTCCCCTACTAGCGAAACGTACAATGAGCAGTTCTTC. Translated: CASSSPTSETYNEQFF.

This clone was detected once. CDR3 protein: CASILETGELFF. As DNA, the CDR3 is TGTGCCAGCATCCTGGAGACCGGGGAGCTGTTTTTT. The chain joins TRBV7-9 to TRBJ2-2; D uncertain. This CDR3 spans 12 amino acids. Deletions cut 7 bases from V and 5 bases from J, with 8 bases between. CDR1 and CDR2 from the germline V gene are SEHNR and FQNEAQ (reference sequence).

The chain recombines TRBV5-1 with TRBJ2-2; D not certain. Germline assignment: CDR1 SGHRS and CDR2 YFSETQ. This CDR3 is built from 12 residues. The V gene lost 6 bases and the J gene lost 7 bases, with 10 bases spanning the gap. CDR3 protein: CASMLGSGELFF. CDR3 sequence (DNA): TGCGCCAGCATGTTGGGCAGCGGGGAGCTGTTTTTT. Using reference TRBV5-1 and TRBJ2-2 for the parts outside the CDR3, the full variable domain is KAGVTQTPRYLIKTRGQQVTLSCSPISGHRSVSWYQQTPGQGLQFLFEYFSETQRNKGNFPGRFSGRQFSNSRSEMNVSTLELGDSALYLCASMLGSGELFFGEGSRLTVL.

Written as DNA, the CDR3 is TGCGCCAGCAGCCCCCTGGCGGGTCTCTCCTACGAGCAGTACTTC. Amino acids: CASSPLAGLSYEQYF. This chain joins TRBV4-1 and TRBJ2-7, with D possibly matching TRBD2 (5 bases). Trimming shortened V by 4 bases and J by 0 bases, and 13 bases separated the two germline ends. The CDR3 is 15 residues long. The germline V gene encodes CDR1 MGHRA and CDR2 YSYEKL.

The rearrangement joins TRBV28 to TRBJ2-1; weak D call: TRBD2 (7 bases). The ends were cut back, 4 bases at V and 4 bases at J, with 20 bases in the middle. CDR3 size: 17 residues. Germline values: CDR1 MDHEN, CDR2 SYDVKM. In DNA, the CDR3 is TGTGCCAGCAGTTACTCCGGGGCGGGAGACAGGTACAATGAGCAGTTCTTC. It codes for CASSYSGAGDRYNEQFF. The variable domain in full, completed from reference TRBV28 and TRBJ2-1, reads DVKVTQSSRYLVKRTGEKVFLECVQDMDHENMFWYRQDPGLGLRLIYFSYDVKMKEKGDIPEGYSVSREKKERFSLILESASTNQTSMYLCASSYSGAGDRYNEQFFGPGTRLTVL.

The chain uses TRBV30 and TRBJ1-4; no firm D call. Trimming left V 3 bases short and J 6 bases short, with 14 bases between. The germline V gene encodes CDR1 GTSNPN and CDR2 SVGIG (reference sequence). The CDR3 totals 14 residues. In nucleotides, the CDR3 is TGTGCCTGGAGCCCTGCAACGTTTGATGAAAAACTGTTTTTT. This codes for CAWSPATFDEKLFF. Full variable domain (rest looked up from reference TRBV30 and TRBJ1-4): SQTIHQWPATLVQPVGSPLSLECTVEGTSNPNLYWYRQAAGRGLQLLFYSVGIGQISSEVPQNLSASRPQDRQFILSSKKLLLSDSGFYLCAWSPATFDEKLFFGSGTQLSVL.

The sample holds one count of this clone. This chain uses TRBV27 with TRBJ2-1; D remains ambiguous. This CDR3 comprises 14 residues. Germline lookup yields CDR1 MNHEY and CDR2 SMNVEV (reference sequence). Trimming pared 4 bases from V and 5 bases from J, leaving 12 bases between. The CDR3 DNA reads TGTGCCAGCAGTTCAGGAAACAGCAACAATGAGCAGTTCTTC. Amino acids: CASSSGNSNNEQFF.